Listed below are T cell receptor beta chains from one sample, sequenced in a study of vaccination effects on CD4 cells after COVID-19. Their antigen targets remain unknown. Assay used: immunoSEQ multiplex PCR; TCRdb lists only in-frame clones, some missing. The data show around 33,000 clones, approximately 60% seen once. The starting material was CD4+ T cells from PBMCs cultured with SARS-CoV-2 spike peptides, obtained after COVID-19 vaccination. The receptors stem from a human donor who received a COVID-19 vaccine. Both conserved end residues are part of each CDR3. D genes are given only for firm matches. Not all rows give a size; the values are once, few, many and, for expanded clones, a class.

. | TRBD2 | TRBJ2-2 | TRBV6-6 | TGTGCCAGCAGTCCTCCTAAAGGACTAGCTACGGCCGGGGAGCTGTTTTTT | CASSPPKGLATAGELFF
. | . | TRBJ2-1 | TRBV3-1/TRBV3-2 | TGTGCCAGCAGCCAAGATCCCTCGACGGGAGTGTCCTACAATGAGCAGTTCTTC | CASSQDPSTGVSYNEQFF
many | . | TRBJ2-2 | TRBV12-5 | TGTGCTAGTGGTTTGGTAGAGTCCTGGGAGGCCACCGGGGAGCTGTTTTTT | CASGLVESWEATGELFF
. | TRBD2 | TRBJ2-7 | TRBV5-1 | TGCGCCAGCAGCTTGGTCCCAGTGGGGGGGGACGAGCAGTACTTC | CASSLVPVGGDEQYF
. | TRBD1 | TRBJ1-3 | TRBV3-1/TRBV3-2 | TGTGCCAGCAGCCAAGGGACAGGGGGGAACACCATATATTTT | CASSQGTGGNTIYF
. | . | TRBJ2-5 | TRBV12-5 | TGTGCTAGTGGTTTGAATCCGGCCCGCACGGAGACCCAGTACTTC | CASGLNPARTETQYF
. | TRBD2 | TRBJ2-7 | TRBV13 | TGTGCCAGCAGCTTACGGGGATTTAGCGGGAGCGTCCGCGAGCAGTACTTC | CASSLRGFSGSVREQYF
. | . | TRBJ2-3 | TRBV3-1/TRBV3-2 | TGTGCCAGCAGCCATCCATGGCGCGGGAACACAGATACGCAGTATTTT | CASSHPWRGNTDTQYF
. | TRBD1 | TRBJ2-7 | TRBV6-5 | TGTGCCAGCAGTTACCGGGACAGGGGCAACGAGCAGTACTTC | CASSYRDRGNEQYF
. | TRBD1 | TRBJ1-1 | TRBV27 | TGTGCCAGCAGTGCTCAGGGGGCCGACACTGAAGCTTTCTTT | CASSAQGADTEAFF
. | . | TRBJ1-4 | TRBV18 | TGTGCCAGCTCACCACCGGGTGCAACTAATGAAAAACTGTTTTTT | CASSPPGATNEKLFF
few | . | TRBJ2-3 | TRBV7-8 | TGTGCCAGCAGCTTAGAAGGGGCTAGCACAGATACGCAGTATTTT | CASSLEGASTDTQYF
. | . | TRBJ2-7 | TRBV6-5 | TGTGCCAGCAGTTACTCCCCGGGAAAGGGACTCGAGCAGTACTTC | CASSYSPGKGLEQYF
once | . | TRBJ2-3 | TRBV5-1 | TGCGCCAGCAGCTTGGATAGCTACAGCACAGATACGCAGTATTTT | CASSLDSYSTDTQYF
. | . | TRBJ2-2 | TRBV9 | TGTGCCAGCAGCGTAGCTACGAGCACCGGGGAGCTGTTTTTT | CASSVATSTGELFF
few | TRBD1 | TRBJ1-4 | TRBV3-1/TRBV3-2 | TGTGCCAGCAGCCAAGTCGGGACAGAGGAAAAACTGTTTTTT | CASSQVGTEEKLFF
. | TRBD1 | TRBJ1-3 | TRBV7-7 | TGTGCCAGCAGCCTCGGGACAGGGGTTGGAAACACCATATATTTT | CASSLGTGVGNTIYF
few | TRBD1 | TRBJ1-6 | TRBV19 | TGTGCCAGCCGGGACAGGGACTCACCCCTCCACTTT | CASRDRDSPLHF
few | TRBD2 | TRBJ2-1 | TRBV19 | TGTGCCAGTAGTCCAACCCTAGCGGGGGAGGGCAATGAGCAGTTCTTC | CASSPTLAGEGNEQFF
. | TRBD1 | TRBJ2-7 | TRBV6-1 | TGTGCCAGCAGTGAGTCGACAGGGGGCTCCTACGAGCAGTACTTC | CASSESTGGSYEQYF
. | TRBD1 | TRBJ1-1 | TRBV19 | TGTGCCAGTAGTACAGGGGGCGCAGGGAACACTGAAGCTTTCTTT | CASSTGGAGNTEAFF
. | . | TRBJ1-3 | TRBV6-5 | TGTGCCAGCAGTTACGGTCCAGGGTGGTCTGGAAACACCATATATTTT | CASSYGPGWSGNTIYF
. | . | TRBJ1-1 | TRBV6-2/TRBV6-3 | TGTGCCAGCAGTTTCTCGATGAACACTGAAGCTTTCTTT | CASSFSMNTEAFF
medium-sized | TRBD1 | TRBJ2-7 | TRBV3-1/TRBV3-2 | TGTGCCAGCAGCCTAGAGCAGGGGGCGCGAGGGCAGTACTTC | CASSLEQGARGQYF
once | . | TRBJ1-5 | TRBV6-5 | TGTGCCAGCAGTTACTCAGTTATTAGCAATCAGCCCCAGCATTTT | CASSYSVISNQPQHF
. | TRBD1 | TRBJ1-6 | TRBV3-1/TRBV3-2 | TGTGCCAGCAGCCAAGGGACAGGGCGGAATTCACCCCTCCACTTT | CASSQGTGRNSPLHF
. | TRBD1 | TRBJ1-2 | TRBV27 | TGTGCCAGCAGTATGCGTGGGACAGGGACATACTATGGCTACACCTTC | CASSMRGTGTYYGYTF
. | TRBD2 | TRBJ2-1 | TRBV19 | TGTGCCAGTAGTGGAGGGGGGACTAGCGGTTCCTACAATGAGCAGTTCTTC | CASSGGGTSGSYNEQFF
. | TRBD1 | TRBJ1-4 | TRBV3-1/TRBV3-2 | TGTGCCAGCAGCCAACAGGGGGCCGATGAAAAACTGTTTTTT | CASSQQGADEKLFF
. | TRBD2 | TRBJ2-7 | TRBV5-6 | TGTGCCAGCAGCTTGGTAGGACGGGAGGGGGACGAGCAGTACTTC | CASSLVGREGDEQYF
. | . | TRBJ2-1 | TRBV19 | TGTGCCAGTAAGGGGGGGCAGGACCCGCGATACTACAATGAGCAGTTCTTC | CASKGGQDPRYYNEQFF
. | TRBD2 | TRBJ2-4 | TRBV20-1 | TGCAGTGCTAGTAGGTCTAGCGGGGGGGGATTAGCCAAAAACATTCAGTACTTC | CSASRSSGGGLAKNIQYF
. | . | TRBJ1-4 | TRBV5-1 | TGCGCCAGCCGCCGTGAGGTGGTTAATGAAAAACTGTTTTTT | CASRREVVNEKLFF
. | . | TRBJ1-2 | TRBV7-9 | TGTGCCAGCAGCCTGGCAGATTATGGCTACACCTTC | CASSLADYGYTF
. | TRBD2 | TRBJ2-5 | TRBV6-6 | TGTGCCAGCAGTTCGAGACTAGCGGGGGGACAAGAGACCCAGTACTTC | CASSSRLAGGQETQYF
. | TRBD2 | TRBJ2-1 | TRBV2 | TGTGCCAGCAGTGCGAGCCGAGCGGGGGGCTACAATGAGCAGTTCTTC | CASSASRAGGYNEQFF
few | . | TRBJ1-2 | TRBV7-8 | TGTGCCAGCAGCTGGACTCCGGAGATAATAACGAGAGGCTACACCTTC | CASSWTPEIITRGYTF
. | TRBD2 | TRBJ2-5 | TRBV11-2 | TGTGCCAGCAGCTTAGTTTATTGGGCTAGCGGAGAAGAGACCCAGTACTTC | CASSLVYWASGEETQYF
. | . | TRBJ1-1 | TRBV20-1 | TGCAGTGCTGGACCTGGGACTGAAGCTTTCTTT | CSAGPGTEAFF
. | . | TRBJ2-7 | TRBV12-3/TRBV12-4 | TGTGCCAGCAGCCTGGGCGGCGAGCAGTACTTC | CASSLGGEQYF
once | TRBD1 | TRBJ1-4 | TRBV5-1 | TGCGCCAGCAGCGGAGCAGGGGGCTCGGGGGAAAAACTGTTTTTT | CASSGAGGSGEKLFF